Below are 20 T cell receptor beta chains sequenced from a single sample in a study of neurological immune-mediated disorders. TCRdb independently ran MiXCR on the 5' RACE reads; one entry per CDR3 protein. The sample includes tens of thousands of distinct CDR3 sequences, more than 4% of them seen just once. The sequencing input was PBMCs. Source of these receptors: a man aged 45 to 65 with multiple sclerosis.

This clonotype showed up many times. The chain links TRBV20-1 to TRBJ1-1; D gene unclear. Germline-derived CDR1 and CDR2 are DFQATT and SNEGSKA (reference sequence). The CDR3 contains 13 residues. V shed 3 bases and J shed 1 base, with 9 bases lying between them. The CDR3 reads CSASQDGNTEAFF. The CDR3 DNA is TGCAGTGCTAGTCAGGATGGGAACACTGAAGCTTTCTTT.

This clonotype turned up a few times. The chain employs TRBV7-6 and TRBJ2-2; 8 bases align to TRBD1. V lost 5 bases, J lost 5 bases, and 13 bases stayed unmatched. CDR3 size: 17 residues. The V gene's germline CDR1 is SGHVS and CDR2 FNYEAQ. This CDR3 is CASSPMAGGAWTGELFF. For the CDR3, the DNA is TGTGCCAGCAGCCCGATGGCAGGGGGCGCATGGACCGGGGAGCTGTTTTTT.

The sample holds many counts of this clonotype. The rearrangement uses TRBV29-1 and TRBJ2-7; 10 bases are shared with TRBD1. The germline gives CDR1 SQVTM, CDR2 ANQGSEA. The CDR3 loop spans 13 amino acids. The V gene end was trimmed by 6 bases and the J gene end by 2 bases; junction bases not matched to a gene: 4. CDR3: CSVTGTGAYEQYF. The CDR3 coding sequence is TGCAGCGTAACCGGGACAGGGGCCTACGAGCAGTACTTC.

There are many counts of this clonotype. The chain employs TRBV3-1 and TRBJ1-5, with D perhaps TRBD1 (6 bases). Germline-derived CDR1 and CDR2 are LGHDT and YNNKEL (reference sequence). V was shortened by 5 bases and J by 4 bases, with 12 bases between the two germline ends. CDR3 size: 14 residues. The DNA of the CDR3 is TGTGCCAGCAGCTACCGAGGGGGGAATCAGCCCCAGCATTTT. Translating it yields CASSYRGGNQPQHF.

This clonotype came up many times. This rearrangement joins TRBV5-1 to TRBJ2-3; D unclear. Trimming took off 0 bases at V and 8 bases at J, with 13 bases between the two ends. CDR3 size: 14 residues. Germline CDR1 is SGHRS and CDR2 is YFSETQ. CDR3 protein: CASSLEVSSSTQYF. For the CDR3, the DNA is TGCGCCAGCAGCTTGGAGGTTTCTTCCAGTACGCAGTATTTT.

This clonotype was seen repeatedly, ten times or more. The V call is TRBV6-5, the J call TRBJ1-1, with D maybe TRBD1 (6 bases). Germline V gene data show CDR1 as MNHEY and CDR2 as SVGAGI. V was clipped by 0 bases and J by 1 base, with 9 bases between them. The CDR3 is made up of 15 amino acids. The CDR3 DNA reads as TGTGCCAGCAGTTACTCCTGGACAGCGAACACTGAAGCTTTCTTT. It specifies CASSYSWTANTEAFF.

This clonotype came up many times. The J gene is TRBJ1-1, the V gene TRBV5-6; D is uncertain. Germline-derived CDR1 and CDR2 are SGHDT and YYEEEE. This CDR3 has 14 amino acids. V lost 1 base and J lost 3, with 10 bases in between. In nucleotides, the CDR3 is TGTGCCAGCAGCTTGCGGAGTTGGGACACTGAAGCTTTCTTT. Translated: CASSLRSWDTEAFF.

The chain recombines TRBV11-2 with TRBJ2-3; a possible D gene is TRBD1 (5 bases). Between the trimmed V and J ends, which lost 1 base and 6 bases, there was a span of 11 bases. The CDR3 is 14 residues long. The germline V gene encodes CDR1 SGHAT and CDR2 FQNNGV. Here the CDR3 DNA reads TGTGCCAGCAGCTTAGGGCAGGGAATGGATACGCAGTATTTT. Residues: CASSLGQGMDTQYF.

This clonotype was detected ten times or more. The DNA is omitted, as the CDR3 cannot be located on it reliably, and the CDR3 follows TCRdb's listing. The rearrangement uses TRBV21-1 and TRBJ1-6. TRBV21-1 is noted as a pseudogene. 21 amino acids form the CDR3, both terminal residues included. CDR3: CASSKWGIGSLYGSYNSPLNF.

The sample holds many counts of this clonotype. Here the CDR3 DNA reads TGTGCCACAGACAGGGCGGGGAACACTGAAGCTTTCTTT. This gives the protein CATDRAGNTEAFF. This chain links TRBV12-3 or TRBV12-4 with TRBJ1-1; 7 bases are a match to TRBD1. CDR3 length: 13 residues. The V gene end was trimmed by 10 bases and the J gene end by 1 base; junction bases not matched to a gene: 6.

This clonotype was detected ten times or more. This rearrangement joins TRBV7-2 to TRBJ2-6; unclear D gene. Germline V gives CDR1 SGHTA, CDR2 FQGNSA. This CDR3 has 16 residues. The V end lost 2 bases, the J end lost 4 bases, and 12 bases lay between the germline ends. CDR3: CASSLLGAGGANVLTF. CDR3 nucleotide sequence: TGTGCCAGCAGCTTACTGGGTGCAGGCGGGGCCAACGTCCTGACTTTC.

This clonotype was found many times. The V and J genes are TRBV5-1 and TRBJ1-4; TRBD1 is a possible D gene (6 bases). The CDR3 length is 15 residues. Between the trimmed V and J ends, which lost 2 bases and 3 bases, there was a span of 11 bases. Germline V gives CDR1 SGHRS, CDR2 YFSETQ. The CDR3 reads CASSLGGQANEKLFF. The DNA for the CDR3 is TGCGCCAGCAGCTTAGGGGGGCAGGCTAATGAAAAACTGTTTTTT.

This clonotype came up many times. The V gene is TRBV20-1, the J gene TRBJ2-3; TRBD2 is a possible D gene (5 bases). Germline V gene sequence: CDR1 DFQATT, CDR2 SNEGSKA (reference sequence). The CDR3 consists of 13 residues. V shed 6 bases and J shed 0 bases, with 10 bases lying between them. CDR3 region: CSAPGSSTDTQYF. The CDR3 coding sequence is TGCAGTGCACCGGGATCTAGCACAGATACGCAGTATTTT.

This chain links TRBV20-1 with TRBJ2-7, with D tentatively TRBD1 or TRBD2 (6 bases each). This CDR3 contains 12 residues. Per the germline V gene, CDR1 is DFQATT and CDR2 is SNEGSKA (reference sequence). Trimming took off 4 bases at V and 7 bases at J, with 14 bases between the two ends. The CDR3 loop is CSAIQGLGEQYF. Written as DNA, the CDR3 is TGCAGTGCTATACAGGGACTTGGGGAGCAGTACTTC.

This clonotype was seen more than once but under ten times. This sequence joins TRBV28 and TRBJ2-4; unclear D gene. Trimming took off 3 bases at V and 7 bases at J, with 13 bases between the two ends. The CDR3 runs to 14 residues. Germline V gene lookup returns CDR1 MDHEN and CDR2 SYDVKM. The CDR3 nucleotides read TGTGCCAGCAGTTTTCAATTGGGTAGGAACATTCAGTACTTC. It translates to CASSFQLGRNIQYF.

This clonotype occurred many times. J is TRBJ1-2 and V is TRBV6-5; 7 bases are a match to TRBD1. Germline V gives CDR1 MNHEY, CDR2 SVGAGI. Trimming removed 8 bases from V and 4 bases from J; junction bases left unmatched: 13. The CDR3 is 15 amino acids. Written as DNA, the CDR3 is TGTGCCAGCTCTACAGACAGGGAGTTAGTCTATGGCTACACCTTC. It translates to CASSTDRELVYGYTF.

This clonotype showed up many times. This sequence joins TRBV5-1 and TRBJ2-1, with 13 bases that match TRBD2. V was clipped by 3 bases and J by 7 bases; unmatched bases: 7. The CDR3 length is 16 residues. Germline V lookup: CDR1 SGHRS, CDR2 YFSETQ. This CDR3 reads CASSYLLAGGRNEQFF. The DNA for the CDR3 is TGCGCCAGCAGCTATCTACTAGCGGGGGGGAGGAATGAGCAGTTCTTC.

This clonotype was seen ten or more times. Its ends do not fully match the called genes, so a read error is possible. The rearrangement joins TRBV10-2 to TRBJ1-6, with 7 nucleotides matching TRBD1. From germline, CDR1 is WSHSY and CDR2 SAAADI. This CDR3 is built from 15 residues. The CDR3 protein is CASSESRQGGSPLNF. CDR3 DNA: TGCGCCAGCAGTGAGTCGAGGCAGGGGGGTTCACCCCTCAACTTT.

This clonotype appeared many times. Given a much more abundant clone one base away, this may be a read error. J is TRBJ2-4 and V is TRBV4-1, with TRBD1 matching over 8 bases. CDR1 and CDR2 from the germline V gene are MGHRA and YSYEKL. The CDR3 loop spans 15 amino acids. CDR3 sequence reads: CASKSGQGDKKIQYF. Written as DNA, the CDR3 is TGCGCCAGCAAAAGCGGACAGGGCGACAAAAAAATTCAGTACTTC.

This clonotype was seen many times. The CDR3 DNA reads TGCGCCAGCAGCCCCCGGTCCACTAGCACAGATACGCAGTATTTT. Its translation is CASSPRSTSTDTQYF. This rearrangement joins TRBV5-1 to TRBJ2-3; D gene uncertain. V was clipped by 4 bases and J by 0 bases, with 12 bases between them. Germline V gene data show CDR1 as SGHRS and CDR2 as YFSETQ. The CDR3 spans 15 residues. Drawing the rest from reference TRBV5-1 and TRBJ2-3, the complete variable domain is KAGVTQTPRYLIKTRGQQVTLSCSPISGHRSVSWYQQTPGQGLQFLFEYFSETQRNKGNFPGRFSGRQFSNSRSEMNVSTLELGDSALYLCASSPRSTSTDTQYFGPGTRLTVL.